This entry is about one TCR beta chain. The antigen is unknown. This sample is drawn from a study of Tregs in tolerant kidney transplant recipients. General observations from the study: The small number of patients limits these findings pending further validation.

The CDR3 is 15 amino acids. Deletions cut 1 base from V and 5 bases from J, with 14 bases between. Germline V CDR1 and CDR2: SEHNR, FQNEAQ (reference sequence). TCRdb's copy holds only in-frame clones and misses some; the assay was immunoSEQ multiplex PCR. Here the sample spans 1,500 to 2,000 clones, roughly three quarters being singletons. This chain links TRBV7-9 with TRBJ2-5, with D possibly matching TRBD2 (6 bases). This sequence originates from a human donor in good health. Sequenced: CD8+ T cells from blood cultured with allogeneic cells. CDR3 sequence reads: CASSLDAGTLETQYF. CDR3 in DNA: TGTGCCAGCAGCTTAGATGCGGGGACCCTGGAGACCCAGTACTTC.